This TCR beta chain was documented in a study of blood T cell repertoires in COVID-19. Study background: Collection of acute and convalescent COVID-19 samples took place in the United States, Italy and Spain. Sample material is recorded as cDNA or gDNA derived from T cells, B-cell-depleted T cells, or PBMCs.

V shed 3 bases and J shed 10 bases, with 11 bases lying between them. The CDR3 spans 13 residues. Germline CDR1 and CDR2: SGHDT and YYEEEE. In its sample, this clone was seen a few times. Authors' data handling: Nucleated cell number was recorded as an estimate derived from reference gene primer amplification. Data came from immunoSEQ multiplex PCR; TCRdb stores just in-frame clones and leaves some out. The V and J calls and clone size were taken over from that table, and D and trimming were inferred from the DNA. The table has 200,000 to 300,000 clones, 84% seen once; the top ten hold around 9.2%. V usage is TRBV5-6 and J usage is TRBJ1-6; D is perhaps TRBD1 (5 bases). The receptor was isolated from a human donor in a cohort sampled during active COVID-19. The specimen was peripheral blood. CDR3 sequence: CASSWTGESPLHF. CDR3 nucleotides: TGTGCCAGCAGCTGGACGGGGGAATCACCCCTCCACTTT. Full variable domain (rest looked up from reference TRBV5-6 and TRBJ1-6): DAGVTQSPTHLIKTRGQQVTLRCSPKSGHDTVSWYQQALGQGPQFIFQYYEEEERQRGNFPDRFSGHQFPNYSSELNVNALLLGDSALYLCASSWTGESPLHFGNGTRLTVT.